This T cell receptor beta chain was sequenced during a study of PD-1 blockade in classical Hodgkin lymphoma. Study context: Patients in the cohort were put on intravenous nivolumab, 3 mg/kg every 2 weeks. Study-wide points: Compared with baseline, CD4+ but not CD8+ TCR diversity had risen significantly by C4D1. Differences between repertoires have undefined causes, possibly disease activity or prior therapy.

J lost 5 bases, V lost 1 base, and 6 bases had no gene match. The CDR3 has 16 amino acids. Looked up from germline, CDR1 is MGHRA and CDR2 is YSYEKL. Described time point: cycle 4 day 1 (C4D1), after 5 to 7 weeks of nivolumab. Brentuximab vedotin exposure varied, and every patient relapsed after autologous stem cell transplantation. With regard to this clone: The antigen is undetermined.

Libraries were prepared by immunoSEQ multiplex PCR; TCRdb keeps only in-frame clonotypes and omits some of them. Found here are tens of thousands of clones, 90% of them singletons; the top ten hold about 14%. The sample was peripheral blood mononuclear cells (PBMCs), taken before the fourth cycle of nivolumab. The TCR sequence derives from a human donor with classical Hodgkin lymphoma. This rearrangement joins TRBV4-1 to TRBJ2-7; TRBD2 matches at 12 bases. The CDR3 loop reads CASSQGLAGVVHEQYF. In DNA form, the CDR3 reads TGCGCCAGCAGCCAAGGACTAGCGGGAGTGGTACACGAGCAGTACTTC.